Listed below are T cell receptor beta chains from one sample, sequenced in a study of T cell responses to AZD1222 COVID-19 vaccine. Some clones are missing from TCRdb's copy, which holds only in-frame ones; the method was immunoSEQ multiplex PCR. The data hold about 180,000 clones, with about 90% observed a single time. The material was peripheral blood, obtained on day 0 of AZD1222 vaccination. The receptor source for this set is an adult in good health. Each CDR3 is given with its conserved first and last residue. Fields, in order: J gene, D gene, V gene, clone size, CDR3 protein, CDR3 DNA. D genes are given only for firm matches. Clone sizes are given selectively: once, few, many, or a class where the clone is expanded.

TRBJ1-6,TRBD1,TRBV5-1,-,CASSFFRDSPSPLHF,TGCGCCAGCAGCTTTTTCCGGGACAGTCCTTCACCCCTCCACTTT
TRBJ2-7,TRBD1,TRBV5-1,-,CASSLDSRTGSFGQYF,TGCGCCAGCAGCTTGGACTCGCGGACAGGGAGTTTTGGGCAGTACTTC
TRBJ1-4,-,TRBV28,-,CASRLGGTNEKLFF,TGTGCCAGCAGACTAGGGGGAACTAATGAAAAACTGTTTTTT
TRBJ2-1,TRBD2,TRBV6-5,few,CASIGLAAYNEQFF,TGTGCCAGCATCGGACTAGCGGCCTACAATGAGCAGTTCTTC
TRBJ2-5,-,TRBV2,-,CASRATTYQETQYF,TGTGCCAGCAGAGCAACAACTTACCAAGAGACCCAGTACTTC
TRBJ2-1,-,TRBV7-3,-,CASSSDLGPSYNEQFF,TGTGCCAGCAGCTCCGATTTGGGGCCTTCCTACAATGAGCAGTTCTTC
TRBJ2-2,-,TRBV27,-,CASSLSAGITTGELFF,TGTGCCAGCAGTTTATCCGCAGGAATTACCACCGGGGAGCTGTTTTTT
TRBJ2-7,TRBD1,TRBV11-3,once,CASSPGTGSGEQYF,TGTGCCAGCAGCCCGGGGACAGGGAGCGGCGAGCAGTACTTC
TRBJ1-2,TRBD1,TRBV5-5,-,CASSLEGTAYDGYTF,TGTGCCAGCAGCTTGGAGGGGACAGCCTATGATGGCTACACCTTC
TRBJ1-2,-,TRBV30,-,CAWSVPGFGYTF,TGTGCCTGGAGTGTACCCGGGTTTGGCTACACCTTC
TRBJ2-2,TRBD2,TRBV24-1,-,CATSDFRTSGKTNTGELFF,TGTGCCACCAGTGATTTTAGGACTAGCGGAAAAACGAACACCGGGGAGCTGTTTTTT
TRBJ1-6,-,TRBV5-1,-,CASSGPDTTSPLHF,TGCGCCAGCAGCGGCCCGGACACAACTTCACCCCTCCACTTT
TRBJ2-7,TRBD2,TRBV4-1,-,CASSQGLGYEQYF,TGCGCCAGCAGCCAGGGACTAGGGTACGAGCAGTACTTC
TRBJ2-7,TRBD2,TRBV27,-,CASRTSGSTYEQYF,TGTGCCAGCAGGACTAGCGGGAGTACCTACGAGCAGTACTTC
TRBJ2-2,-,TRBV21-1,-,CASNGLQSQTNTGELFF,TGTGCCAGCAATGGCCTTCAATCGCAGACGAACACCGGGGAGCTGTTTTTT
TRBJ1-2,-,TRBV19,-,CASSIGGANYGYTF,TGTGCCAGTAGTATAGGAGGAGCTAACTATGGCTACACCTTC
TRBJ1-1,TRBD1,TRBV29-1,-,CSVLDRTNTEAFF,TGCAGCGTTTTGGACAGGACTAACACTGAAGCTTTCTTT
TRBJ1-1,-,TRBV2,once,CASKLQELNTEAFF,TGTGCCAGCAAGCTACAGGAGCTGAACACTGAAGCTTTCTTT
TRBJ2-2,-,TRBV5-5,-,CASSNGQTNTGELFF,TGTGCCAGCAGCAACGGACAAACCAACACCGGGGAGCTGTTTTTT
TRBJ2-4,TRBD2,TRBV9,-,CASTQAGGPSNIQYF,TGTGCCAGCACCCAAGCGGGAGGGCCATCAAACATTCAGTACTTC
TRBJ2-1,-,TRBV20-1,-,CSADTEIEQFF,TGCAGTGCTGACACAGAAATTGAGCAGTTCTTC
TRBJ1-6,-,TRBV2,-,CASSPYRQNNSPLHF,TGTGCCAGCAGTCCTTATCGACAGAATAATTCACCCCTCCACTTT
TRBJ1-1,-,TRBV2,-,CASDLPRVGTEAFF,TGTGCCAGCGACCTACCCAGGGTCGGCACTGAAGCTTTCTTT
TRBJ2-1,TRBD1,TRBV7-3,-,CASSLRDRGYNEQFF,TGTGCCAGCAGCTTAAGGGACAGGGGGTACAATGAGCAGTTCTTC